This T cell receptor (beta chain) was observed in a study of technical replicates of blood from a handful of donors. TCRdb keeps only in-frame clones here, not all; method: immunoSEQ multiplex PCR. This sample has 70,000 or so clones; 75% to 90% occur once, and the top ten carry approximately 5%. This clonotype originated in a human donor in good health. Some clones in this sample may be carry-over from other donors' samples. The sample taken for sequencing was PBMCs.

CDR3 in DNA: TGTGCCAGCTCAACGCATACGACCGGGAAACAAGAGACCCAGTACTTC. Translated, it gives CASSTHTTGKQETQYF. This rearrangement joins TRBV18 to TRBJ2-5; the D gene is possibly TRBD2 (5 bases). The CDR3 extends over 16 amino acids. Germline V gene sequence: CDR1 KGHSH, CDR2 LQKENI. The V end lost 5 bases, the J end lost 2 bases, and 18 bases lay between the germline ends.